The rows below give T cell receptor beta chains drawn from one sample of a study of CD8 T cells in Susac syndrome. TCRdb independently ran MiXCR on the immunoSEQ multiplex PCR reads; one entry per CDR3 protein. The sample has around 190,000 distinct CDR3 sequences; 85% to 95% are singletons. The sequenced sample was CD4+ T cells from PBMCs. These receptors all come from a human donor in good health. Both conserved end residues are part of each CDR3. A D gene is named only where the DNA matches it firmly. A clone size is listed for some rows: how often the clone was seen (once, few, many), or a class if it is expanded.

size	length	J	V	D	DNA	CDR3
NA	13	TRBJ1-2	TRBV2	NA	TGTGCCATAGCGGGGGCGCGGGACTATGGCTACACCTTC	CAIAGARDYGYTF
NA	12	TRBJ2-3	TRBV12-3/TRBV12-4	NA	TGTGCCACCCGCGGGGTTACAGATACGCAGTATTTT	CATRGVTDTQYF
NA	12	TRBJ2-1	TRBV20-1	NA	TGCAGTGCTGAAAAGACGGGAAATGAGCAGTTCTTC	CSAEKTGNEQFF
NA	15	TRBJ2-7	TRBV20-1	TRBD1	TGCAGTGCTATGTGGACCGGGACAGGGGGACGCGAGCAGTACTTC	CSAMWTGTGGREQYF
NA	14	TRBJ2-5	TRBV7-9	NA	TGTGCCAGCAGCTTACGGACAGCCGAAGAGACCCAGTACTTC	CASSLRTAEETQYF
NA	18	TRBJ2-7	TRBV6-2/TRBV6-3	TRBD2	TGTGCCAGCAGTGTAGCCCGAGGGACTAGCGGGGGAACCTACGAGCAGTACTTC	CASSVARGTSGGTYEQYF
NA	13	TRBJ2-5	TRBV15	NA	TGTGCCACCGCCTTTGCGTACCAAGAGACCCAGTACTTC	CATAFAYQETQYF
NA	14	TRBJ2-7	TRBV30	NA	TGTGCCTGGGGCCTCGGGGTGACCTCCTACGAGCAGTACTTC	CAWGLGVTSYEQYF
once	14	TRBJ1-5	TRBV20-1	NA	TGCAGTGCTTGGGACATGAATAGCAATCAGCCCCAGCATTTT	CSAWDMNSNQPQHF
NA	15	TRBJ2-7	TRBV27	NA	TGTGCCAGCGGTTCACTCAGGGGCCGGTGGTACGAGCAGTACTTC	CASGSLRGRWYEQYF